This T cell receptor beta chain was retrieved from a study of cytomegalovirus exposure and HLA in healthy donors. Overall study findings and caveats: Specificity of three CMV-associated chains for CMV antigens was verified in vitro.

This CDR3 contains 14 residues. V lost 0 bases, J lost 8 bases, and 14 bases lay in between. CDR1 and CDR2 (germline): SGHDT, YYEEEE. Primers for the PCR totalled 60 Vbeta and 13 Jbeta. Method: immunoSEQ multiplex PCR; TCRdb's copy keeps in-frame clones and lacks some. The sample yields 54,000 or so clones, around 50% seen once. Comments on this clone: Its cognate antigen is unknown.

The sequence came from a human donor in good health. Sequenced input: PBMCs. This chain uses TRBV5-6 with TRBJ1-2; D is uncertain. The CDR3 here is CASSLAVTTQGYTF. DNA for the CDR3: TGTGCCAGCAGCTTGGCCGTAACTACCCAAGGCTACACCTTC.